This passage covers 2 T cell receptor beta chains from one sample sequenced in a study of cytomegalovirus exposure and HLA in healthy donors. The study ran its PCR with 60 Vbeta and 13 Jbeta primers. The protocol was immunoSEQ multiplex PCR, while the TCRdb copy is restricted to in-frame clones and leaves out a portion. The table shows over 90,000 clones, with around 74% occurring only once. Sequenced input: PBMCs. Receptors were obtained from a woman aged 70 to 79 in good health and CMV-seropositive.

This clone showed up just a few times. The rearrangement uses TRBV13 and TRBJ1-1; D is possibly TRBD1 (5 bases). Trimming cost V 7 bases and J 7 bases, with 13 bases left between them. This CDR3 has 12 residues. CDR1 PRHDT and CDR2 FYEKMQ come from the germline V gene (reference sequence). CDR3 residues: CASTGGVDEAFF. CDR3 nucleotides: TGTGCCAGCACCGGAGGGGTGGATGAAGCTTTCTTT.

This chain links TRBV6-5 with TRBJ1-2; no firm D call. This CDR3 is built from 15 residues. In germline, CDR1 is MNHEY, CDR2 SVGAGI. Deletions cut 0 bases from V and 4 bases from J, with 12 bases between. CDR3: CASSYSMPKLYGYTF. CDR3 nucleotide sequence: TGTGCCAGCAGTTACTCGATGCCGAAACTCTATGGCTACACCTTC.